The 28 T cell receptor beta chains below were found in one sample sequenced in a study of cytotoxic CD8 clonotypes in ibrutinib-treated CLL. TCRdb's table, derived via immunoSEQ multiplex PCR, lists solely in-frame clones and lacks some. The sample includes hundreds of thousands of clones, 67% of them seen just once. The specimen was PBMCs, collected after 36 months of ibrutinib treatment. The receptor source for this set is a human donor with chronic lymphocytic leukemia.

The V and J genes are TRBV6-1 and TRBJ2-6; possibly TRBD2 for D (5 bases). This CDR3 region has 14 residues. Trimming pared 5 bases from V and 0 bases from J, leaving 5 bases between. Germline CDR1 and CDR2: MNHNS and SASEGT. The CDR3 reads CASSRDSGANVLTF. The CDR3 region has the DNA TGTGCCAGCAGTCGGGACTCTGGGGCCAACGTCCTGACTTTC.

This chain connects TRBV2 to TRBJ2-2; 9 bases map to TRBD2. The CDR3 has 18 residues. The germline gives CDR1 SNHLY, CDR2 FYNNEI. The junction had 15 bases not matched to a gene; V was cut back by 7 bases and J by 3 bases. As DNA, the CDR3 is TGTGCCAGCATTTTCGACTTTGCGGGAGGGCCGTACACCGGGGAGCTGTTTTTT. Its translation is CASIFDFAGGPYTGELFF.

The chain carries TRBV2 and TRBJ1-1; D not resolved. V lost 7 bases and J lost 6, with 12 bases in between. This CDR3 is 12 amino acids long. CDR1 is SNHLY and CDR2 is FYNNEI in the germline V gene. CDR3 DNA sequence: TGTGCCAGCACGGGAGACGGACCTGAAGCTTTCTTT. This encodes CASTGDGPEAFF.

The rearrangement links TRBV5-4 to TRBJ1-1; no clear D gene. Trimming removed 0 bases from V and 4 bases from J, with 10 bases in between. Germline V gene lookup returns CDR1 SGHNT and CDR2 YYREEE (reference sequence). The CDR3 sequence is 14 residues long. DNA for the CDR3: TGTGCCAGCAGCTTGGGGGCATCGATCACTGAAGCTTTCTTT. As protein: CASSLGASITEAFF.

This clone was recorded a few times. This chain joins TRBV14 and TRBJ1-2; weak D call: TRBD1 (6 bases). The germline gives CDR1 SGHDN, CDR2 FVKESK. Trimming shortened V by 4 bases and J by 1 base, and 7 bases separated the two germline ends. The CDR3 sequence is 13 residues long. CDR3 nucleotides: TGTGCCAGCAGCCGGGACATTAACTATGGCTACACCTTC. Translation: CASSRDINYGYTF.

This clone was seen a handful of times. The chain recombines TRBV19 with TRBJ2-7; TRBD1 might be the D (6 bases). V was trimmed by 6 bases and J by 3 bases, leaving 12 bases between them. The CDR3 extends over 13 amino acids. The germline gives CDR1 LNHDA, CDR2 SQIVND (reference sequence). DNA for the CDR3: TGTGCCAGTAGCTACAGGGCCCTCTACGAGCAGTACTTC. Amino acids: CASSYRALYEQYF.

This rearrangement joins TRBV6-5 to TRBJ1-2; no definite D call. The CDR3 is 14 residues long. Trimming took off 2 bases at V and 5 bases at J, with 12 bases between the two ends. Germline V gives CDR1 MNHEY, CDR2 SVGAGI. The CDR3 coding sequence is TGTGCCAGCAGTTACAAGGGATTTCGGTATGGCTACACCTTC. Protein sequence: CASSYKGFRYGYTF.

This sequence joins TRBV7-9 and TRBJ2-7; D may correspond to TRBD1 or TRBD2 (6 bases each). The CDR3 has 14 residues. Germline V gene data show CDR1 as SEHNR and CDR2 as FQNEAQ (reference sequence). V was cut by 6 bases and J by 7 bases, with 19 bases left in between. CDR3 residues: CASSPQGWAGEQYF. The CDR3 DNA follows: TGTGCCAGCAGTCCACAGGGATGGGCGGGGGAGCAGTACTTC.

This clone was counted a few times. This sequence joins TRBV5-1 and TRBJ2-3; TRBD1 matches 7 bases. The CDR3 extends over 16 amino acids. The V gene end was trimmed by 4 bases and the J gene end by 0 bases; junction bases not matched to a gene: 8. Germline V gene data show CDR1 as SGHRS and CDR2 as YFSETQ. Here the CDR3 reads CASSPRQGDSTDTQYF. The CDR3 nucleotides read TGCGCCAGCAGCCCGAGACAGGGTGACAGCACAGATACGCAGTATTTT.

The chain links TRBV5-4 to TRBJ2-3; 7 bases line up with TRBD2. The CDR3 consists of 16 residues. V trimming: 4 bases; J trimming: 2 bases; junction bases outside the gene matches: 10. Germline CDR1 is SGHNT and CDR2 is YYREEE (reference sequence). The CDR3 DNA follows: TGTGCCAGCAGCGATACCTTAGCGGGCGCCACAGATACGCAGTATTTT. It is translated as CASSDTLAGATDTQYF.

The chain carries TRBV29-1 and TRBJ2-1; no firm D call. Germline loops: CDR1 SQVTM, CDR2 ANQGSEA. The CDR3 runs to 12 residues. Trimming removed 6 bases at V and 7 bases at J, with 13 bases between. DNA for the CDR3: TGCAGCGTCTCTCCCGACCCAAATGAGCAGTTCTTC. Residues: CSVSPDPNEQFF.

This clone was found a few times. V is TRBV18 and J is TRBJ2-7; 9 bases are a match to TRBD1. Germline lookup yields CDR1 KGHSH and CDR2 LQKENI. The CDR3 is made up of 14 amino acids. Trimming took 4 bases from V and 7 from J; bases not matched to a gene: 8. The CDR3 sequence is CASSLSQGAGEQYF. The CDR3 DNA follows: TGTGCCAGCTCACTTTCACAGGGGGCGGGAGAGCAGTACTTC.

The J gene is TRBJ1-5, the V gene TRBV4-1, with a possible D match to TRBD1 (6 bases). Germline V gene sequence: CDR1 MGHRA, CDR2 YSYEKL. V was pared by 0 bases and J by 6 bases, with 24 bases between. The CDR3 is 19 amino acids. CDR3 amino acids: CASSQERWPDHRAGQPQHF. The DNA for the CDR3 is TGCGCCAGCAGCCAAGAACGGTGGCCCGATCACAGGGCAGGTCAGCCCCAGCATTTT.

The CDR3: CASSYRGLAGGGEQYF. In DNA, the CDR3 is TGTGCCAGCAGTTACCGAGGACTAGCGGGAGGGGGTGAGCAGTACTTC. The rearrangement links TRBV6-5 to TRBJ2-7, with TRBD2 matching 15 bases. The CDR3 extends over 16 amino acids. V shed 2 bases, J shed 7 bases, and the junction held 6 bases outside the gene matches. From germline, CDR1 is MNHEY and CDR2 SVGAGI.

V gene TRBV9 combines with J gene TRBJ2-7; weak D call: TRBD2 (5 bases). Between the trimmed V and J ends, which lost 3 bases and 4 bases, there was a span of 8 bases. CDR3 length: 12 amino acids. Germline V gene data show CDR1 as SGDLS and CDR2 as YYNGEE. The CDR3 loop is CASSAGEYEQYF. CDR3 DNA sequence: TGTGCCAGCAGCGCCGGGGAATACGAGCAGTACTTC.

This clone showed up just once. The chain uses TRBV4-1 and TRBJ2-7; TRBD2 matches 11 bases. Germline V gene sequence: CDR1 MGHRA, CDR2 YSYEKL. The junction had 2 bases not matched to a gene; V was cut back by 1 base and J by 0 bases. The CDR3 runs to 16 residues. In nucleotides, the CDR3 is TGCGCCAGCAGCCAAGGACTAGCGGGGACCTCCTACGAGCAGTACTTC. This encodes CASSQGLAGTSYEQYF.

The chain has TRBV7-9 and TRBJ2-1, with TRBD2 matching 8 bases. With 4 bases clipped from V and 8 bases from J, the junction kept 10 bases outside the gene matches. The germline gives CDR1 SEHNR, CDR2 FQNEAQ (reference sequence). This CDR3 has 15 residues. CDR3 loop: CASSSPLSGIDEQFF. CDR3 bases: TGTGCCAGCAGCTCCCCGCTTAGCGGGATCGATGAGCAGTTCTTC.

The chain employs TRBV29-1 and TRBJ2-3, with 10 bases that match TRBD1. The V segment lost 6 bases and the J segment 4 bases; nucleotides outside the gene matches: 1. This CDR3 region has 12 residues. Germline lookup yields CDR1 SQVTM and CDR2 ANQGSEA. CDR3 protein: CSVTGGADTQYF. The CDR3 region has the DNA TGCAGCGTGACAGGGGGCGCAGATACGCAGTATTTT.

The gene calls are TRBV27 and TRBJ1-1; 7 nucleotides line up with TRBD1. The CDR3 is 14 residues long. Unmatched junction bases numbered 2, after V lost 0 bases and J lost 4 bases. Germline V gives CDR1 MNHEY, CDR2 SMNVEV (reference sequence). The CDR3 reads CASSLSPGGTEAFF. The DNA of the CDR3 is TGTGCCAGCAGTTTATCTCCAGGGGGCACTGAAGCTTTCTTT.

The V gene is TRBV4-1, the J gene TRBJ2-3; D unresolved. Germline values: CDR1 MGHRA, CDR2 YSYEKL. This CDR3 has 16 amino acids. Trimming took 3 bases from V and 2 from J, leaving 15 bases between them. The CDR3 DNA follows: TGCGCCAGCAGCCAGCTCGATAGTTGGGCCACAGATACGCAGTATTTT. Protein: CASSQLDSWATDTQYF.

With respect to this clone: Additional DNA sequences in this sample encode the identical CDR3. CDR3 loop: CASSLGQGGQPQHF. The CDR3 DNA reads as TGTGCCAGCAGCTTGGGACAGGGGGGTCAGCCCCAGCATTTT. This chain joins TRBV5-6 and TRBJ1-5; 9 bases are a match to TRBD1. Germline loops: CDR1 SGHDT, CDR2 YYEEEE. This CDR3 is 14 amino acids long. With 0 bases clipped from V and 6 bases from J, the junction kept 1 base outside the gene matches.

The gene calls are TRBV7-3 and TRBJ2-3; no definite D call. V shed 4 bases and J shed 6 bases, with 8 bases lying between them. The germline gives CDR1 SGHTA, CDR2 FQGTGA. The CDR3 is 12 amino acids. CDR3 loop: CASSSTRDTQYF. CDR3 sequence (DNA): TGTGCCAGCAGCTCCACGAGGGATACGCAGTATTTT.

The rearrangement links TRBV18 to TRBJ1-6; D uncertain. V dropped 0 bases and J dropped 10 bases, with 16 bases sitting between them. The CDR3 is 16 residues long. Germline CDR1 KGHSH, CDR2 LQKENI. DNA for the CDR3: TGTGCCAGCTCACCACCTAACACCGGGGATTACTCACCCCTCCACTTT. Residues: CASSPPNTGDYSPLHF.

The CDR3 sequence: CATSRDGDRDQPQHF. As DNA, the CDR3 is TGTGCCACCAGCAGAGATGGGGATCGGGATCAGCCCCAGCATTTT. J is TRBJ1-5 and V is TRBV15; D is ambiguous. The V end was cut by 0 bases, the J end by 5 bases, with 11 bases between. The CDR3 has 15 residues. Per the germline V gene, CDR1 is LNHNV and CDR2 is YYDKDF (reference sequence).

This clone was observed a handful of times. This sequence joins TRBV27 and TRBJ2-7; D possibly corresponds to TRBD2 (6 bases). In germline, CDR1 is MNHEY, CDR2 SMNVEV (reference sequence). Trimming removed 11 bases at V and 5 bases at J, with 13 bases between. The CDR3 is 11 residues long. Written as DNA, the CDR3 is TGTGCCTCCCGGAGGGGTGACGAGCAGTACTTC. It encodes CASRRGDEQYF.

The chain combines TRBV5-6 with TRBJ1-1; D is unclear. The germline CDR1 and CDR2 sequences are SGHDT and YYEEEE. V was cut by 4 bases and J by 1 base, with 8 bases left in between. CDR3 length equals 13 residues. The chain's CDR3 is CASSPVQNTEAFF. The CDR3 nucleotides are TGTGCCAGCAGCCCGGTGCAGAACACTGAAGCTTTCTTT.

This clone was recorded a few times. The gene calls are TRBV18 and TRBJ1-1; TRBD1 is a possible D gene (6 bases). Trimming removed 0 bases from V and 4 bases from J, with 15 bases in between. The CDR3 extends over 16 amino acids. Germline lookup yields CDR1 KGHSH and CDR2 LQKENI. The CDR3 loop reads CASSPPHRGGGTEAFF. Here the CDR3 DNA reads TGTGCCAGCTCACCACCGCACCGGGGAGGGGGCACTGAAGCTTTCTTT. The full variable domain, its missing parts supplied by reference TRBV18 and TRBJ1-1, is NAGVMQNPRHLVRRRGQEARLRCSPMKGHSHVYWYRQLPEEGLKFMVYLQKENIIDESGMPKERFSAEFPKEGPSILRIQQVVRGDSAAYFCASSPPHRGGGTEAFFGQGTRLTVV.

The chain uses TRBV11-3 and TRBJ2-7, with 11 nucleotides matching TRBD1. J gave up 4 bases and V 5 bases, and 7 bases lay outside the gene matches. The length of the CDR3 is 15 residues. Germline CDR1 reads SGHNT; CDR2 reads YENEEA. The CDR3 coding sequence is TGTGCCAGCAGCACCGGACAGGGGGCAGGTTACGAGCAGTACTTC. It codes for CASSTGQGAGYEQYF.